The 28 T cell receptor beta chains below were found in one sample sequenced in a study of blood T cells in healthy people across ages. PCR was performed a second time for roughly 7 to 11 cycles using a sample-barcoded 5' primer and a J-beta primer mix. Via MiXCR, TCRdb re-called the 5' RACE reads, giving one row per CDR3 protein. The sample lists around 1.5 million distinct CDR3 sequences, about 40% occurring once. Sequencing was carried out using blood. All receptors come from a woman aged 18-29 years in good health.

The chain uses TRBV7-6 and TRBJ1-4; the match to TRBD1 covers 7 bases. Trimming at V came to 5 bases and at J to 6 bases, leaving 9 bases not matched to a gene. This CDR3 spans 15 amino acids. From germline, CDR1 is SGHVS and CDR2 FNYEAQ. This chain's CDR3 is CASSIDRVGDEKLFF. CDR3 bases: TGTGCCAGCAGCATCGACAGGGTGGGGGATGAAAAACTGTTTTTT.

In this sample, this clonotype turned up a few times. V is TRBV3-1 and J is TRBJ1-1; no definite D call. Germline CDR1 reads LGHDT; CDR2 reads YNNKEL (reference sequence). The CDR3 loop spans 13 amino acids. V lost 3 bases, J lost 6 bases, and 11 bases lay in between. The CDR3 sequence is CASSQGYAAEAFF. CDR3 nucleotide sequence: TGTGCCAGCAGCCAGGGGTACGCCGCTGAAGCTTTCTTT.

The CDR3 DNA reads TGTGCCAGCAGCCATTTCAACACTGAAGCTTTCTTT. Its translation is CASSHFNTEAFF. The J gene is TRBJ1-1, the V gene TRBV4-2; D not resolved. V was trimmed by 3 bases and J by 2 bases, leaving 4 bases between them. Germline CDR1 reads LGHNA; CDR2 reads YNFKEQ. The CDR3 has 12 residues.

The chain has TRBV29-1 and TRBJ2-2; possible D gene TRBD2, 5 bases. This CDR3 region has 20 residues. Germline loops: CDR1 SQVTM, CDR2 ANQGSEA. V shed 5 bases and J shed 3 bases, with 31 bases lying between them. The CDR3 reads CSVIFPAWRRVTQDTGELFF. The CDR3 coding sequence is TGCAGCGTTATTTTCCCCGCTTGGAGGCGCGTAACACAAGACACCGGGGAGCTGTTTTTT.

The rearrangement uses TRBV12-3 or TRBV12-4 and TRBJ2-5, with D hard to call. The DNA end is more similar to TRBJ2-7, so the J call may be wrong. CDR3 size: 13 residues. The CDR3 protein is CASSPSAVYEQYF. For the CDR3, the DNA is TGTGCCAGCAGTCCCAGCGCCGTCTACGAGCAGTACTTC.

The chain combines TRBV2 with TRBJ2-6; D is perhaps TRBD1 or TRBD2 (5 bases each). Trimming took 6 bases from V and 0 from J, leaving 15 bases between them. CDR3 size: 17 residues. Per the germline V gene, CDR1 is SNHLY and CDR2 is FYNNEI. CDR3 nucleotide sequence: TGTGCCAGCAGGGGGACGGAGGATGCCTCTGGGGCCAACGTCCTGACTTTC. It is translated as CASRGTEDASGANVLTF.

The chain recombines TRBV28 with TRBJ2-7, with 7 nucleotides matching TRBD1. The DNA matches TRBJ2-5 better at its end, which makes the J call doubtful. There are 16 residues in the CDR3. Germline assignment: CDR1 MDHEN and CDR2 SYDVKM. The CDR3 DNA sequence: TGTGCCAGCGGATCTTCAAGACAGGGTCGATGGGAGACCCAGTACTTC. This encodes CASGSSRQGRWETQYF.

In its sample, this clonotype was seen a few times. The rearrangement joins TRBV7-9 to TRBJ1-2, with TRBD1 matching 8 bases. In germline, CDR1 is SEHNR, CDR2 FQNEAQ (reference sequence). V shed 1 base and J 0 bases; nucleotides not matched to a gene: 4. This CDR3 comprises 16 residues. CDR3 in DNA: TGTGCCAGCAGCTTAGGGTCAGGGGGCCCTAACTATGGCTACACCTTC. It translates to CASSLGSGGPNYGYTF.

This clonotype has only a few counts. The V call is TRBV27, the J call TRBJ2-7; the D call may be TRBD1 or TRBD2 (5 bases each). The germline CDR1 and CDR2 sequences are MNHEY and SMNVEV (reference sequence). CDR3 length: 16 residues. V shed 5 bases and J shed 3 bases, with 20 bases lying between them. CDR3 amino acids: CASSPPGSRHVYEQYF. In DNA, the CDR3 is TGTGCCAGCAGTCCCCCAGGGAGTCGACACGTCTACGAGCAGTACTTC.

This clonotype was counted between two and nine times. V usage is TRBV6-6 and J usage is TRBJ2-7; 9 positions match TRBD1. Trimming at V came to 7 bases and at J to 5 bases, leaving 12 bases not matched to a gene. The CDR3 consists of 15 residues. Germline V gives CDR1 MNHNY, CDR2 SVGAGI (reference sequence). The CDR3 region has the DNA TGTGCCAGCACCTCCAGGGACAGGGACAGCCACGAGCAGTACTTC. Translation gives CASTSRDRDSHEQYF.

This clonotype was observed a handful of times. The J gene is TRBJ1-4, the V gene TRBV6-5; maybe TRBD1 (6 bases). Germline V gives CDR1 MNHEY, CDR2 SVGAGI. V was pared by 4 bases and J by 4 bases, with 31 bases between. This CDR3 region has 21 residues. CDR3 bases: TGTGCCAGCAGTTCCCTTCAGCTCGGCCAACCAGGGGTCGGGGGTAATGAAAAACTGTTTTTT. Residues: CASSSLQLGQPGVGGNEKLFF.

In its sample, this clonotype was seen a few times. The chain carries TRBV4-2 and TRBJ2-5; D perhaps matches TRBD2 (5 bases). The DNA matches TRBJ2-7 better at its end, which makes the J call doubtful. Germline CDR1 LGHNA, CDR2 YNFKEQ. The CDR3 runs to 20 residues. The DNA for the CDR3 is TGTGCCAGCAGCCCAGGATCGGGGAATAAACTGGTATCCCTCGGAGACGAGCAGTACTTC. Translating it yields CASSPGSGNKLVSLGDEQYF.

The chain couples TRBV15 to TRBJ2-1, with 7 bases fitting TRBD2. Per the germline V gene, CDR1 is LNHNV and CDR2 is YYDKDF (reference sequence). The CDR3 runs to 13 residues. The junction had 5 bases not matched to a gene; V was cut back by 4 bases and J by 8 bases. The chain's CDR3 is CATSTRLADEQFF. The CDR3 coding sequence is TGTGCCACCAGCACCAGACTAGCCGATGAGCAGTTCTTC.

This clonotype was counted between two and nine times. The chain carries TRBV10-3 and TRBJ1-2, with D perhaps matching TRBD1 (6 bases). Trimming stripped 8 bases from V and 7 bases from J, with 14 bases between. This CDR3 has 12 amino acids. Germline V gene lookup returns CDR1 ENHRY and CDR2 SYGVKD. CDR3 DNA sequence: TGTGCCATCGACAATGGGGGGGCTGGCTACACCTTC. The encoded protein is CAIDNGGAGYTF.

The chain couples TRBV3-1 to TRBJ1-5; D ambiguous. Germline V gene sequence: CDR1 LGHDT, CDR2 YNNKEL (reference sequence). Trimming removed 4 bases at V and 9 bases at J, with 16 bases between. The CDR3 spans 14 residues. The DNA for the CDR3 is TGTGCCAGCAGCCCCTTCCAATCCACGGGGCCCCAGCATTTT. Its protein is CASSPFQSTGPQHF.

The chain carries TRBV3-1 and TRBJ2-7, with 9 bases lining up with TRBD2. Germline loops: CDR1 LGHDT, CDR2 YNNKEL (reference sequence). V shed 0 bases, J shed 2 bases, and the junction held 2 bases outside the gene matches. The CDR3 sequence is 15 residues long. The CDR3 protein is CASSQESGGTYEQYF. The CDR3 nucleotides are TGTGCCAGCAGCCAAGAAAGCGGGGGGACCTACGAGCAGTACTTC.

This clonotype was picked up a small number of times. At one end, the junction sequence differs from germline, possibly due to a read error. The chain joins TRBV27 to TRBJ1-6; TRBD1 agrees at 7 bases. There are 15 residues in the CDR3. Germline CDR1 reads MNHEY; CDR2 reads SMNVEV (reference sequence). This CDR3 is CVSSLSRQGLSPLHF. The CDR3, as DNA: TGTGTCAGCAGTTTATCGAGACAGGGCCTCTCACCCCTCCACTTT.

CDR3 coding DNA: TGCGCCACCCACCGGTTCGGGGGTGAGCAGTTCTTC. Translation: CATHRFGGEQFF. This rearrangement joins TRBV10-2 to TRBJ2-1; D possibly corresponds to TRBD2 (6 bases). This CDR3 spans 12 amino acids. CDR1 WSHSY and CDR2 SAAADI come from the germline V gene. V gave up 10 bases and J gave up 9 bases, with 16 bases separating them.

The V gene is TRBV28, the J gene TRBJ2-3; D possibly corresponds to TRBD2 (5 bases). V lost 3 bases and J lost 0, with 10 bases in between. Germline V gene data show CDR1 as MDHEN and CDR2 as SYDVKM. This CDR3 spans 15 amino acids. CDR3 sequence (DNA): TGTGCCAGCAGTTTTGGGGAGACCAGCACAGATACGCAGTATTTT. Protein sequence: CASSFGETSTDTQYF.

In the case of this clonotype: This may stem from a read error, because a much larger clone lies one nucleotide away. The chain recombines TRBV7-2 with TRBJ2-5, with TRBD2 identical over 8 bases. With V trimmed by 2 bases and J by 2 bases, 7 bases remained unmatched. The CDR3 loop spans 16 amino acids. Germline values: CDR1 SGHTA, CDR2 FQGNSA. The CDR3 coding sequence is TGTGCCAGCAGCTTATCAGGGGCTAGCGGGCAAGAGACCCAGTACTTC. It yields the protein CASSLSGASGQETQYF.

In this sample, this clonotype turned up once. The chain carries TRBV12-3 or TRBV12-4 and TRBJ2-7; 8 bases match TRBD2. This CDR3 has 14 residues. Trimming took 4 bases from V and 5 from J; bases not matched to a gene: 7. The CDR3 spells CASSSPLAADEQYF. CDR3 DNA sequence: TGTGCCAGCAGTTCCCCACTAGCGGCTGACGAGCAGTACTTC.

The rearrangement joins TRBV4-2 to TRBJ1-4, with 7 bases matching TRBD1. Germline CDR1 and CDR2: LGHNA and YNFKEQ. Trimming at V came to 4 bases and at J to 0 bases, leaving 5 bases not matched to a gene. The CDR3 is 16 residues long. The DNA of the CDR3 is TGTGCCAGCAGCCGAAATCAGGGGGCAACTAATGAAAAACTGTTTTTT. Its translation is CASSRNQGATNEKLFF.

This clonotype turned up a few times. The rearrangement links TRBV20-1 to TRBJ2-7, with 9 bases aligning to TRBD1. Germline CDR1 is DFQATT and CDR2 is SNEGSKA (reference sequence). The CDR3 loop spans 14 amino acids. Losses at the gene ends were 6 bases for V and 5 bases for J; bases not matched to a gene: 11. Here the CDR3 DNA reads TGCAGTGCGAATCCGGGACAGGGAAGACACGAGCAGTACTTC. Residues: CSANPGQGRHEQYF.

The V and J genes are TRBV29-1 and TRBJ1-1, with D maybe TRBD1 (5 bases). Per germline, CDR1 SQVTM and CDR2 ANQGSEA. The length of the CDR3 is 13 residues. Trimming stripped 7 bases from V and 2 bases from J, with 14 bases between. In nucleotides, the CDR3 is TGCAGCGCTAGGAGCCAGGGAAACACTGAAGCTTTCTTT. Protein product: CSARSQGNTEAFF.

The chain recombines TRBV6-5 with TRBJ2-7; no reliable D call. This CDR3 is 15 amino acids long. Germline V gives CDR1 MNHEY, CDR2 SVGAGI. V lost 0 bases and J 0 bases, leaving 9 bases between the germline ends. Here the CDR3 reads CASSYSSAASYEQYF. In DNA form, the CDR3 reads TGTGCCAGCAGTTACTCTTCCGCAGCCTCCTACGAGCAGTACTTC.

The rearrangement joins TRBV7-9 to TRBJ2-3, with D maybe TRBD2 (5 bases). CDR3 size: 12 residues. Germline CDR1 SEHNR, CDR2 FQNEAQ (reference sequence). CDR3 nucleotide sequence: TGTGCTCCGGCTAGCAGGATAGATACGCAGTATTTT. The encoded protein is CAPASRIDTQYF.

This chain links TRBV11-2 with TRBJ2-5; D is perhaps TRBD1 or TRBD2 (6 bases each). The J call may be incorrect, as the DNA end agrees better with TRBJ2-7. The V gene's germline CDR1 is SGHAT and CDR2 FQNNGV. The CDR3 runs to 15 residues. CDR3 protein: CASSPGADVTDEQYF. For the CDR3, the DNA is TGTGCCAGCAGCCCGGGGGCCGACGTAACGGACGAGCAGTACTTC.

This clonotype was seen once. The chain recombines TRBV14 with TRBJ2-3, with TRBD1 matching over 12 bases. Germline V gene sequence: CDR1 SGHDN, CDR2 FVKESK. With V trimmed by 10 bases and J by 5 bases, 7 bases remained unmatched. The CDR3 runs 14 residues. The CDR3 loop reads CATGTGGLGDTQYF. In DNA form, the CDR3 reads TGTGCCACGGGGACAGGGGGCTTAGGAGATACGCAGTATTTT.